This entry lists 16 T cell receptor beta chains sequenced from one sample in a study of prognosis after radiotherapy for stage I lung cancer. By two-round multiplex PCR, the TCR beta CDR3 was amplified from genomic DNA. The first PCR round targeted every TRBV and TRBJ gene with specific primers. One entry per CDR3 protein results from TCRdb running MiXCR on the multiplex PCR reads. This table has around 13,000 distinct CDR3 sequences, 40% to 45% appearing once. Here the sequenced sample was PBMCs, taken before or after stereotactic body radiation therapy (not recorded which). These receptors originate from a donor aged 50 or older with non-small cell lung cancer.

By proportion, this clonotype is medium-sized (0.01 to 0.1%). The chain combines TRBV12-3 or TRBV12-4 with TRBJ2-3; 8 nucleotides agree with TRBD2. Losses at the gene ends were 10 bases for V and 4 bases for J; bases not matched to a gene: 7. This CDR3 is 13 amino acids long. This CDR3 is CATTRGAPDTQYF. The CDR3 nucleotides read TGTGCCACCACGCGGGGGGCCCCAGATACGCAGTATTTT.

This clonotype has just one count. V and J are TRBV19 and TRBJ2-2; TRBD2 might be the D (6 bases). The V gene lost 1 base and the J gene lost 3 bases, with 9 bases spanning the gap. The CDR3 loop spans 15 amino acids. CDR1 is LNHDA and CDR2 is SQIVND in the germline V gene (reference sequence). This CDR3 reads CASSIGRDYTGELFF. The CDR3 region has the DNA TGTGCCAGTAGTATAGGAAGGGACTACACCGGGGAGCTGTTTTTT.

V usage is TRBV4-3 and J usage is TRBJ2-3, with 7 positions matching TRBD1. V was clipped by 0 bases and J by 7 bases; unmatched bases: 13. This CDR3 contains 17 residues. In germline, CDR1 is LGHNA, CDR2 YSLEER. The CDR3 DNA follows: TGCGCCAGCAGCCAAGATGGGGTGACAGGGCGCGTAAATACGCAGTATTTT. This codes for CASSQDGVTGRVNTQYF.

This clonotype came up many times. The CDR3: CASSFMAGTGELFF. CDR3 bases: TGTGCCAGTAGTTTCATGGCGGGGACCGGGGAGCTGTTTTTT. The chain couples TRBV19 to TRBJ2-2, with D perhaps TRBD2 (6 bases). This CDR3 is built from 14 residues. Trimming shortened V by 5 bases and J by 5 bases, and 12 bases separated the two germline ends. CDR1 and CDR2 (germline): LNHDA, SQIVND (reference sequence).

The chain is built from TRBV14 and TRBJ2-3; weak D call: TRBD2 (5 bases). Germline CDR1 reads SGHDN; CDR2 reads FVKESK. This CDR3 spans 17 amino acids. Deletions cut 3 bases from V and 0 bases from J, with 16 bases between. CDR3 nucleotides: TGTGCCAGCAGCCACGCCCGGGGTCTAGCCAGCACAGATACGCAGTATTTT. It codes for CASSHARGLASTDTQYF. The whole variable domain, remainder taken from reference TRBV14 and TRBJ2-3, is EAGVTQFPSHSVIEKGQTVTLRCDPISGHDNLYWYRRVMGKEIKFLLHFVKESKQDESGMPNNRFLAERTGGTYSTLKVQPAELEDSGVYFCASSHARGLASTDTQYFGPGTRLTVL.

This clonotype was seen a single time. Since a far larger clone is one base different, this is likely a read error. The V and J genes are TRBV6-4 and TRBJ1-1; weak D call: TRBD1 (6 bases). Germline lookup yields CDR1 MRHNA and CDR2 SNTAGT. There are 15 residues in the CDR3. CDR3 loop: CASNSVGGVSTESFF. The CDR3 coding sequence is TGTGCCAGCAATTCCGTAGGGGGGGTGAGCACTGAATCTTTCTTT.

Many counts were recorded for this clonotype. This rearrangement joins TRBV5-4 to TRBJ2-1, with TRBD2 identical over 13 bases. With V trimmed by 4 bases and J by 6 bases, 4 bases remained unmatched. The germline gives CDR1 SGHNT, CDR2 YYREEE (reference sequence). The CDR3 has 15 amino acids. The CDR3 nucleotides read TGTGCCAGCAGCGCTACTAGCGGGGGGGCCAATGAGCAGTTCTTC. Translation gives CASSATSGGANEQFF.

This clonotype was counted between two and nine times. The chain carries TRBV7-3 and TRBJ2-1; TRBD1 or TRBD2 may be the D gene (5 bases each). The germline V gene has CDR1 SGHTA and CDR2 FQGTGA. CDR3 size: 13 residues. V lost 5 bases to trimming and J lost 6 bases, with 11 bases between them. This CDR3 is CASSLEGLNEQFF. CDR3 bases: TGTGCCAGCAGCCTTGAGGGGCTCAATGAGCAGTTCTTC.

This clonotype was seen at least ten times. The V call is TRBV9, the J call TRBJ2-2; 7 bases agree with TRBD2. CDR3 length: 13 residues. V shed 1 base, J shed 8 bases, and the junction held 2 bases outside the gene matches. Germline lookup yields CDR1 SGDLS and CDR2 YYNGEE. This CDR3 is CASSVSGGGELFF. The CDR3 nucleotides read TGTGCCAGCAGCGTATCGGGAGGAGGGGAGCTGTTTTTT.

The CDR3 region is CSARGGGEAFF. As DNA, the CDR3 is TGCAGTGCTAGGGGCGGGGGTGAAGCTTTCTTT. The chain is built from TRBV20-1 and TRBJ1-1; possibly TRBD1 for D (5 bases). Germline CDR1 and CDR2: DFQATT and SNEGSKA (reference sequence). The CDR3 is 11 residues long. With 3 bases removed from V and 7 bases from J, the gap between germline ends came to 9 bases.

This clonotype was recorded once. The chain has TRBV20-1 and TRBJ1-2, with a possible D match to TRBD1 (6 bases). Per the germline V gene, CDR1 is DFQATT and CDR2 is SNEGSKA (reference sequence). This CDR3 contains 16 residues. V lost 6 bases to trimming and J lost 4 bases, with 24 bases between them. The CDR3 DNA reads TGCAGTGCGAGCGACCAGGGGACCGAATTGTCCTATGGCTACACCTTC. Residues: CSASDQGTELSYGYTF.

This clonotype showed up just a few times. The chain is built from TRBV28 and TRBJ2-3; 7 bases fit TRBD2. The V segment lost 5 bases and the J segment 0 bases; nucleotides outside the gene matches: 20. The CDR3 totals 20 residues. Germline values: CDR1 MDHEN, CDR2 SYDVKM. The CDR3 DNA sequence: TGTGCCAGCAGTCCTATCACCGGGACTAACAAACAAGGAAGCACAGATACGCAGTATTTT. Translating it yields CASSPITGTNKQGSTDTQYF. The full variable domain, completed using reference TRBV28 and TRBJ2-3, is DVKVTQSSRYLVKRTGEKVFLECVQDMDHENMFWYRQDPGLGLRLIYFSYDVKMKEKGDIPEGYSVSREKKERFSLILESASTNQTSMYLCASSPITGTNKQGSTDTQYFGPGTRLTVL.

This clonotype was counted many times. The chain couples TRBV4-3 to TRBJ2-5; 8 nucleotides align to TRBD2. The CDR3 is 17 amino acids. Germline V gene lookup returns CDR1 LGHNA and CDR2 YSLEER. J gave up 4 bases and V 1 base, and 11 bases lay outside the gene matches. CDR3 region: CASSQAPPGGALETQYF. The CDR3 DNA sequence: TGCGCCAGCAGCCAAGCCCCTCCGGGGGGGGCTTTAGAGACCCAGTACTTC.

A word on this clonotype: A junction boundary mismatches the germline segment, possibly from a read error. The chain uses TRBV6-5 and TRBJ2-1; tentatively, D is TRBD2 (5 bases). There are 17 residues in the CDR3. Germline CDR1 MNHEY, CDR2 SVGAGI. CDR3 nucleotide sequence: TGTGCCAGCAGTTACTCGATTTGGCTAGCTTCTACCAATGAGCAGCTCTTC. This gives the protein CASSYSIWLASTNEQLF.

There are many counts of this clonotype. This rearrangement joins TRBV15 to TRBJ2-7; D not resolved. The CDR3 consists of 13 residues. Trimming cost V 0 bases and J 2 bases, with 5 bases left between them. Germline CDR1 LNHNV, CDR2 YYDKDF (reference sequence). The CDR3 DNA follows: TGTGCCACCAGCAGAGATTATGCCTACGAGCAGTACTTC. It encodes CATSRDYAYEQYF.

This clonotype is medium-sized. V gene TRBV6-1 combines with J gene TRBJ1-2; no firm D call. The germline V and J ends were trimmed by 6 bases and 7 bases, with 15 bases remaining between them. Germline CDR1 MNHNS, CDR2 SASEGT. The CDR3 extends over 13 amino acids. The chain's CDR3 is CASSPSRAPGYTF. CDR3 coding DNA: TGTGCCAGCAGCCCATCGAGGGCCCCTGGCTACACCTTC.